This T cell receptor (beta chain) was recovered during a study of vaccination effects on CD4 cells after COVID-19. Broader study findings: The study found marked clonal contraction of infection- and vaccine-induced clones late after vaccination.

This clone has more than one count but fewer than ten. Antigen unknown. Using viral peptide pools, the ViraFEST assay grew out antigen-specific CD4+ T cells prior to sequencing. Once cultured for under 11 days, the cells underwent separation to obtain CD4+ T cells. Participants were vaccinated with two doses of either the BNT162b2 or mRNA-1273 vaccine. Cultures used roughly 1.8 million PBMC per well, 9 to 10 IU/ml IL-2 and around 9.7 ug/ml peptides. The data were produced by immunoSEQ multiplex PCR, yet TCRdb's version contains in-frame clones alone and is incomplete. The sample has 20,000 to 25,000 clones, around 69% seen once. The input for sequencing was CD4+ T cells from PBMCs cultured with HCoV-229E spike peptides, taken after COVID-19 vaccination. This sequence was found in a human donor who received a COVID-19 vaccine.

The CDR3 sequence: CASSYRDRGYEQYF. The CDR3 DNA is TGTGCCAGCAGTTACCGGGACAGGGGCTACGAGCAGTACTTC. This sequence joins TRBV6-5 and TRBJ2-7, with 10 bases matching TRBD1. Unmatched junction bases numbered 1, after V lost 2 bases and J lost 3 bases. The CDR3 is 14 amino acids. Germline CDR1 MNHEY, CDR2 SVGAGI.